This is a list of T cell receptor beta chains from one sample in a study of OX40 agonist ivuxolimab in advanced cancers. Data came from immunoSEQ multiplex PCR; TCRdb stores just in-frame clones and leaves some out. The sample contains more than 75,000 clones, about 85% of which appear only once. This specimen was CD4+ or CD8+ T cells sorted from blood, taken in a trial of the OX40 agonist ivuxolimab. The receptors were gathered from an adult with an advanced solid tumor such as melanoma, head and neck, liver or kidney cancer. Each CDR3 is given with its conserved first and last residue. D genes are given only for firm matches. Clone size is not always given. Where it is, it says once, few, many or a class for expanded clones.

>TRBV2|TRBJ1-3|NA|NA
CASSGSTVKNTIYF
TGTGCCAGCAGTGGTTCGACGGTAAAAAACACCATATATTTT
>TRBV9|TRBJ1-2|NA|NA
CASSTTTEGYTF
TGTGCCAGCAGCACGACCACTGAGGGCTACACCTTC
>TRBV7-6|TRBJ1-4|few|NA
CASSSRLPGLYEKLFF
TGTGCCAGCAGCTCCAGACTACCGGGCCTTTATGAAAAACTGTTTTTT
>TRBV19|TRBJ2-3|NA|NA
CASSMGQGSGDTQYF
TGTGCCAGTAGTATGGGCCAGGGGAGCGGAGATACGCAGTATTTT
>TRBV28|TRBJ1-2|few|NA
CASSLPGNYGYTF
TGTGCCAGCAGTTTACCGGGAAACTATGGCTACACCTTC
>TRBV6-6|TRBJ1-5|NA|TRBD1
CASTEGQYSNQPQHF
TGTGCCAGCACCGAGGGACAGTATAGCAATCAGCCCCAGCATTTT
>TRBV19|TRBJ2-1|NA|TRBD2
CASLPRAGGPYNEQFF
TGTGCCAGCCTCCCCCGGGCGGGGGGCCCCTACAATGAGCAGTTCTTC
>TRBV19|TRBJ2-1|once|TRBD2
CASSIMIGAGNEQFF
TGTGCCAGTAGTATTATGATAGGAGCGGGGAATGAGCAGTTCTTC
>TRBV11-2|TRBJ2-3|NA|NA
CASSLFPSLSRDTQYF
TGTGCCAGCAGCTTGTTCCCGTCTTTAAGCAGAGATACGCAGTATTTT
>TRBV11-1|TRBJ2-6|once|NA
CASSDRQGSGANVLTF
TGTGCCAGCAGCGATCGCCAGGGTTCCGGGGCCAACGTCCTGACTTTC
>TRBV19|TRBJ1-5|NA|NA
CASTDRDQPQHF
TGTGCCAGTACCGACCGGGATCAGCCCCAGCATTTT
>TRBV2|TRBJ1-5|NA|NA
CASSAFTEHQPQHF
TGTGCCAGCAGCGCATTTACGGAACATCAGCCCCAGCATTTT
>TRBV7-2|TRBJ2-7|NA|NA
CASSPQPSISYEQYF
TGTGCCAGCAGTCCGCAGCCCTCAATCTCCTACGAGCAGTACTTC
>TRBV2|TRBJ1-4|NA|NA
CASSRVRDEKLFF
TGTGCCAGCAGTCGTGTACGGGATGAAAAACTGTTTTTT
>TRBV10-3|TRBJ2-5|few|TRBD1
CATNDGQGAQETQYF
TGTGCCACGAACGACGGACAGGGGGCTCAAGAGACCCAGTACTTC
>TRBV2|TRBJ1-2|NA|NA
CASRYEGVGGGYTF
TGTGCCAGCAGATATGAGGGGGTCGGCGGCGGCTACACCTTC
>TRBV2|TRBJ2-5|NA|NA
CASTLEVSGETQYF
TGTGCCAGCACCCTAGAGGTTAGCGGAGAGACCCAGTACTTC
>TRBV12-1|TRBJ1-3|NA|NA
CASSFGPDRWGNTIYF
TGTGCCAGCAGCTTTGGACCGGACAGGTGGGGAAACACCATATATTTT
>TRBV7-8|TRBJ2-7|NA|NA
CASRDYYEQYF
TGTGCCAGCAGGGATTACTACGAGCAGTACTTC
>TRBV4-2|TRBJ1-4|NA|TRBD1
CASSQEIPGDSISEKLFF
TGTGCCAGCAGCCAAGAGATCCCGGGGGACAGTATAAGTGAAAAACTGTTTTTT
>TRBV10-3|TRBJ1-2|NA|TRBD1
CAIRGGTGEYYGYTF
TGTGCCATCAGAGGGGGGACAGGGGAGTACTATGGCTACACCTTC
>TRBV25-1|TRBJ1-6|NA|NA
CASSESVGSYNSPLHF
TGTGCCAGCAGTGAATCGGTAGGGTCCTATAATTCACCCCTCCACTTT
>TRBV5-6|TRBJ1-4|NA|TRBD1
CASSAETGDEKLFF
TGTGCCAGCAGCGCCGAAACAGGGGATGAAAAACTGTTTTTT
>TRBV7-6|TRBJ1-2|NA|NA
CASSPAAGALGGYTF
TGTGCCAGCAGCCCAGCCGCAGGGGCCCTCGGTGGCTACACCTTC
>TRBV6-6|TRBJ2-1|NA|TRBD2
CASIPSGRYEQFF
TGTGCCAGCATTCCTAGCGGGAGATACGAGCAGTTCTTC
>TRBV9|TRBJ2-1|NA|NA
CASSPRTKYNEQFF
TGTGCCAGCAGCCCCCGGACGAAATACAATGAGCAGTTCTTC
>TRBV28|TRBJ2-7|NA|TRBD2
CASSRGGGMNYEQYF
TGTGCCAGCAGCCGTGGGGGGGGGATGAACTACGAGCAGTACTTC
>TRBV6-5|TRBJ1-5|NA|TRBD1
CASRSTGVGNQPQHF
TGTGCCAGCAGGTCAACAGGGGTCGGCAATCAGCCCCAGCATTTT
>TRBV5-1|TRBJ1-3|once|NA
CASSLVGLSGNTIYF
TGCGCCAGCAGCTTGGTGGGGCTCTCTGGAAACACCATATATTTT
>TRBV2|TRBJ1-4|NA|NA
CASKGQRATNEKLFF
TGTGCCAGCAAAGGACAGAGGGCAACTAATGAAAAACTGTTTTTT
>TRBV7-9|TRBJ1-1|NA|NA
CASRVGGRVSTEAFF
TGTGCCAGCAGGGTCGGCGGGCGGGTAAGCACTGAAGCTTTCTTT
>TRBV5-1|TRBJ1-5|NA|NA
CASSPFGNQPQHF
TGCGCCAGCAGCCCCTTTGGCAATCAGCCCCAGCATTTT
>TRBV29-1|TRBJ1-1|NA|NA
CSTKGGTEAFF
TGCAGCACTAAGGGGGGAACTGAAGCTTTCTTT
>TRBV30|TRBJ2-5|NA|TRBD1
CAWEDPGQKETQYF
TGTGCCTGGGAAGATCCGGGACAGAAAGAGACCCAGTACTTC
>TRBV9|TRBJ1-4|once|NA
CASSQRPGQGNEKLFF
TGTGCCAGCAGCCAGAGACCCGGGCAGGGGAACGAAAAACTGTTTTTT
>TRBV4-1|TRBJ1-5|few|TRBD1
CASSQDQGQGSFNQPQHF
TGCGCCAGCAGCCAAGACCAAGGACAGGGCAGCTTCAATCAGCCCCAGCATTTT
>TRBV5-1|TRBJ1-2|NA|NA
CASSLDVGLDGYTF
TGCGCCAGCAGCTTGGATGTGGGTCTGGACGGCTACACCTTC
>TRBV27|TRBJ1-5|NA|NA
CASSFQGSQPQHF
TGTGCCAGCAGTTTTCAGGGCTCTCAGCCCCAGCATTTT
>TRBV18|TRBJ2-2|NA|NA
CASSRTGESGELFF
TGTGCCAGCTCACGGACGGGGGAGAGCGGGGAGCTGTTTTTT
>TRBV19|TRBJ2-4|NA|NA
CASRDGQAAKNIQYF
TGTGCCAGTAGAGATGGCCAGGCTGCCAAAAACATTCAGTACTTC
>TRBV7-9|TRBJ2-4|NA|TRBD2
CASSLFAGGVRENIQYF
TGTGCCAGCAGCTTATTCGCCGGGGGGGTTCGTGAAAACATTCAGTACTTC
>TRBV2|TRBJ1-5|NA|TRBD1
CASSRDRSNQPQHF
TGTGCCAGCAGTCGGGACAGGTCCAATCAGCCCCAGCATTTT
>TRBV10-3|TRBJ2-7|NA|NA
CAISAVVGAYEQYF
TGTGCCATCAGTGCGGTGGTGGGGGCCTACGAGCAGTACTTC
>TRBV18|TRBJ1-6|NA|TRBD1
CASSKGQGNSPLHF
TGTGCCAGCTCCAAGGGACAGGGTAATTCACCCCTCCACTTT
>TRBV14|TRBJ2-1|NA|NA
CASSQLEPSYNEQFF
TGTGCCAGCAGCCAACTGGAACCCTCCTACAATGAGCAGTTCTTC
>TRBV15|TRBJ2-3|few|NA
CATSRGGSTDTQYF
TGTGCCACCAGCAGAGGAGGGAGCACAGATACGCAGTATTTT
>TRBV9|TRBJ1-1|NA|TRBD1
CASSVQGQLNTEAFF
TGTGCCAGCAGCGTACAGGGACAGTTGAACACTGAAGCTTTCTTT
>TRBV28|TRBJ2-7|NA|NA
CASSSYYEQYF
TGTGCCAGCAGCTCCTACTACGAGCAGTACTTC
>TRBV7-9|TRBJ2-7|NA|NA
CASSPWKGPYEQYF
TGTGCCAGCAGTCCCTGGAAGGGACCCTACGAGCAGTACTTC
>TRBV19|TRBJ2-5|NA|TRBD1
CASSVLGQQETQYF
TGTGCCAGTAGTGTACTGGGACAGCAAGAGACCCAGTACTTC
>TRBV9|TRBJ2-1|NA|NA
CASSVGTSAEQFF
TGTGCCAGCAGCGTAGGGACGTCTGCTGAGCAGTTCTTC
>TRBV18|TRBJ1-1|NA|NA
CASSQGVGSMNTEAFF
TGTGCCAGCTCTCAAGGGGTGGGATCGATGAACACTGAAGCTTTCTTT
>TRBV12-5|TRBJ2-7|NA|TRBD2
CASGLSGTRYEQYF
TGTGCTAGTGGCTTGAGCGGGACCAGATACGAGCAGTACTTC
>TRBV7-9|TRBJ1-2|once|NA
CASSSSGFRYGYTF
TGTGCCAGCAGCTCGTCAGGGTTTCGATATGGCTACACCTTC